The entry below describes one T cell receptor (beta chain). No antigen is known for it. A read error may produce the germline difference seen at one junction end. The authors amplified TCR beta CDR3 regions from RNA transcripts. RT-PCR in the first round used HTBI primers; a second-round multiplex PCR followed. TCRdb re-called the multiplex PCR reads with MiXCR, one entry per CDR3 protein. The table has 150,000 to 200,000 distinct CDR3 sequences, under 45% seen once. The sample comes from a study of Graves' ophthalmopathy and Graves' hyperthyroidism. Looking at the study overall: Peripheral blood was collected at initial diagnosis, before any treatment. Study results and limitations: The blood repertoire also included most expanded thyroid clonotypes above 0.001 frequency. For separating ophthalmopathy from stable hyperthyroidism, a 13-signature model gave under 90% sensitivity and roughly 83% specificity.

The PBMC fraction was derived from around 10 ml of fresh peripheral blood. The CDR3 is 15 amino acids. This TCR was sampled from a man aged 30 to 45 with Graves' ophthalmopathy. What was sequenced was peripheral blood. V gene TRBV12-3 or TRBV12-4 combines with J gene TRBJ1-5; D not resolved. Here the CDR3 reads CASSLGRTGNQPQHF. CDR3 sequence (DNA): TGTGCCAGCAGCTTAGGTCGGACTGGCAATCAGCCCCAGCATTTT.